This T cell receptor beta chain came from a study of cytomegalovirus exposure and HLA in healthy donors (dated by TCRdb to the late 2010s). Notes on the research overall: According to a later analysis, the roughly 120 validation repertoires were produced on the same platform as the 666 repertoires of the first cohort. The aim of the study was to test whether cataloging public T cell receptors could identify signatures of past pathogen exposure. A separate validation cohort of over a hundred different subjects was used in addition to the 666-subject first cohort. The study combined high-throughput TCR immunosequencing, statistical association of individual TCRs with disease status, and machine learning to predict cytomegalovirus infection status. Here is what the overall study found, with its caveats: The study gave a list of about 150 TCR beta chains associated with cytomegalovirus. The classifier was reported to diagnose cytomegalovirus status with high specificity and sensitivity in both the original cohort and the validation cohort. The validation cohort had no HLA typing available for a later analysis, so co-occurrence within that cohort was assessed over all 120 or so repertoires. Of the cluster scores, around 95% were above 0 in a later analysis, which found that TCRs clustered in the first cohort also tended to co-occur in the 130 or so validation repertoires. In vitro tests confirmed that a few of the cytomegalovirus-associated TCR beta chains recognize cytomegalovirus antigens. Most TCR sequences were observed very rarely across donors, whereas some public TCRs were present in many individuals. The authors suggested that the approach could potentially be generalized to other disease states and immunological phenotypes.

The donors were included in the validation cohort of some 110 subjects, a group kept apart from the approximately 650-subject first cohort. As regards this clone: Its antigen specificity is not known. It has no much larger one-base neighbor in the sample; base qualities were not kept.

From its cysteine to its phenylalanine, the CDR3 spans 14 amino acids. Only CDR3 DNA is held: 42 bases, read in frame from base 1. After removal of 0 bases from V and 3 bases from J, the junction retains 3 bases not matched to a gene. Sequences SGDLS (CDR1) and YYNGEE (CDR2) are obtained from the germline V gene. The library was generated by the immunoSEQ multiplex PCR assay. In the source study's methods: To diagnose cytomegalovirus status from the catalog of TCR beta chain sequences, a statistical classification framework was built. TCRdb's version of the immuneACCESS table is confined to in-frame rearrangements and falls short of the full clone set. An unresolved V gene accounts for under half of the shortfall where checked; the remainder is of unknown origin. That table furnishes V, J and clone size, whereas the DNA furnished D and trimming. This sample has approximately 160,000 clones in its table, and about 88% of those were observed once. The ten largest account for around 2.1% of the sample.

The clonotype was recovered from a woman aged 18-30 years in good health and CMV-seronegative. Sequenced input: PBMCs. The sequence joins TRBV9 to TRBJ2-7; 7 central bases correspond to TRBD2. This receptor has the CDR3 CASSVASGFYEQYF. The DNA sequence reads TGTGCCAGCAGCGTAGCTAGCGGATTCTACGAGCAGTACTTC.